The T cell receptor beta chain under discussion was sequenced for a study of response to subunit inactivated influenza vaccine. The V gene end was trimmed by 0 bases and the J gene end by 1 base; junction bases not matched to a gene: 5. The CDR3 runs to 15 residues. Germline lookup yields CDR1 DFQATT and CDR2 SNEGSKA (reference sequence). TCRdb re-analysed the RT-PCR reads in MiXCR, keeping a single row per CDR3 protein. The sample carries some 500,000 distinct CDR3 sequences, 16% recorded once. The chain combines TRBV20-1 with TRBJ2-5, with 7 bases lining up with TRBD1. The source of this sequence is a man between 45 and 75 years old who received an inactivated influenza vaccine. The source material was CD4+ T cells sorted from PBMCs, sampled roughly 24 months after vaccination. The CDR3 coding sequence is TGCAGTGCTAGAGATAGACAGGGCGTCCAAGAGACCCAGTACTTC. Translation gives CSARDRQGVQETQYF.